This T cell receptor beta chain comes out of a study of beta chain features in type 1 diabetes. As for the study in general: Similarity in age, gender and cell yields was seen between patients and healthy donors. Overall study findings and caveats: Patients' naive, central memory and Treg TCRB repertoires seemed closer to one another than those of healthy donors. Researchers report that Type 1 diabetes patients had moderately but significantly shorter TCRB CDR3s across all four CD4+ subsets.

Germline V gives CDR1 MNHNY, CDR2 SVGAGI (reference sequence). The CDR3 sequence is 15 residues long. After removal of 0 bases from V and 7 bases from J, the junction contained 6 bases not matched to a gene. Of the isolated RNA, all was reverse transcribed, and so the sequenced material was expressed TCRB transcripts. Sequenced by immunoSEQ multiplex PCR; TCRdb stores in-frame clones only, minus some. The table shows about 320,000 clones, with 11% to 15% occurring only once. This clone was counted a few times. Its antigen is unidentified. The origin of this receptor is a man between 25 and 39 years old in good health. What was sequenced was central memory CD4+ T cells from blood. This sequence joins TRBV6-6 and TRBJ1-2; 9 nucleotides agree with TRBD1. Here the CDR3 reads CASSYSDRGLGGYTF. In DNA, the CDR3 is TGTGCCAGCAGTTACTCGGACAGGGGATTGGGTGGCTACACCTTC.